These 9 T cell receptor beta chains were sequenced from one sample in a study of PD-1 blockade in classical Hodgkin lymphoma. Time point defined: cycle 4 day 1 (C4D1), after five to seven weeks of nivolumab. Relapse after autologous stem cell transplantation occurred in every patient, and brentuximab vedotin exposure varied. Using immunoSEQ multiplex PCR, the repertoire was profiled, and TCRdb retains in-frame clones only, with some absent. The top ten clones hold 2.9% of a sample with about 90,000 clones, 75% to 95% of them seen once. This sample comprised peripheral blood mononuclear cells (PBMCs), obtained before the fourth cycle of nivolumab. These receptors were collected from a human donor with classical Hodgkin lymphoma.

This chain joins TRBV19 and TRBJ1-1; D might be TRBD1 (6 bases). Germline V gene lookup returns CDR1 LNHDA and CDR2 SQIVND (reference sequence). Trimming took 3 bases from V and 2 from J, leaving 19 bases between them. The CDR3 has 17 amino acids. Written as DNA, the CDR3 is TGTGCCAGTAGTATCGTTTCTGGGACACCAAAAAACACTGAAGCTTTCTTT. It is translated as CASSIVSGTPKNTEAFF. The entire variable domain, with the rest obtained from reference TRBV19 and TRBJ1-1, is as follows: DGGITQSPKYLFRKEGQNVTLSCEQNLNHDAMYWYRQDPGQGLRLIYYSQIVNDFQKGDIAEGYSVSREKKESFPLTVTSAQKNPTAFYLCASSIVSGTPKNTEAFFGQGTRLTVV.

The gene calls are TRBV27 and TRBJ2-7; 9 nucleotides line up with TRBD1. The CDR3 is 15 residues long. In germline, CDR1 is MNHEY, CDR2 SMNVEV (reference sequence). The V gene end was trimmed by 5 bases and the J gene end by 3 bases; junction bases not matched to a gene: 8. The CDR3 protein is CASSLSGQGNYEQYF. The CDR3 DNA is TGTGCCAGCAGTCTCAGCGGACAGGGGAACTACGAGCAGTACTTC.

The V gene is TRBV2, the J gene TRBJ1-2, with a weak D call TRBD1 (5 bases). CDR1 is SNHLY, CDR2 FYNNEI, per germline. V lost 2 bases, J lost 2 bases, and 6 bases lay in between. The CDR3 is 13 residues long. CDR3: CASSESGNYGYTF. CDR3 bases: TGTGCCAGCAGTGAATCAGGGAACTATGGCTACACCTTC.

This chain connects TRBV11-2 to TRBJ1-1, with a tentative D call TRBD1 (6 bases). The germline CDR1 and CDR2 sequences are SGHAT and FQNNGV. Between the trimmed V and J ends, which lost 4 bases and 0 bases, there was a span of 12 bases. The CDR3 has 15 residues. This CDR3 is CASSSVRDMNTEAFF. DNA of the CDR3: TGTGCCAGCAGCTCGGTCCGGGACATGAACACTGAAGCTTTCTTT.

The chain has TRBV11-2 and TRBJ2-6; TRBD1 matches at 7 bases. CDR1 is SGHAT and CDR2 is FQNNGV in the germline V gene. V gave up 0 bases and J gave up 2 bases; unmatched junction bases: 4. This CDR3 spans 17 amino acids. The CDR3 DNA sequence: TGTGCCAGCAGCTTAGATTCGGACAGGACTGGGGCCAACGTCCTGACTTTC. Amino acid sequence: CASSLDSDRTGANVLTF.

The chain carries TRBV11-2 and TRBJ2-1; 8 bases align to TRBD1. Germline CDR1 and CDR2: SGHAT and FQNNGV. The CDR3 is made up of 13 amino acids. The trim removed 5 bases at V and 14 bases at J, leaving 11 bases unmatched. In nucleotides, the CDR3 is TGTGCCAGCAGCCCGATAAGGACAGGGATCGAGTTCTTC. Protein sequence: CASSPIRTGIEFF.

The V gene is TRBV10-3, the J gene TRBJ2-2; the match to TRBD2 covers 15 bases. The CDR3 is made up of 17 amino acids. V shed 2 bases, J shed 9 bases, and the junction held 7 bases outside the gene matches. The germline CDR1 and CDR2 sequences are ENHRY and SYGVKD. The CDR3 DNA reads TGTGCCATCAGTGAGGGGACTAGCGGGGGGTATCCAAGGGAGCTGTTTTTT. It specifies CAISEGTSGGYPRELFF.

The rearrangement joins TRBV6-6 to TRBJ1-2, with a weak D call TRBD1 (6 bases). V lost 0 bases and J lost 5, with 10 bases in between. Germline V CDR1 and CDR2: MNHNY, SVGAGI (reference sequence). The CDR3 length is 14 residues. As DNA, the CDR3 is TGTGCCAGCAGTTACTCTCTGGGACATTATGGCTACACCTTC. It is translated as CASSYSLGHYGYTF.

This chain links TRBV7-2 with TRBJ2-5; D not resolved. Germline assignment: CDR1 SGHTA and CDR2 FQGNSA. The ends were cut back, 2 bases at V and 7 bases at J, with 11 bases in the middle. CDR3 size: 13 residues. CDR3 amino acids: CASSLSDRMTQYF. The CDR3 DNA follows: TGTGCCAGCAGCTTATCGGATAGGATGACCCAGTACTTC.